This is a list of T cell receptor beta chains from one sample in a study of identical twins. Each CDR3 protein gets one entry after TCRdb re-called the 5' RACE reads with MiXCR. Altogether approximately 600,000 distinct CDR3 sequences are present, less than 9% being singletons, with the ten largest covering 1.5% to 2%. The same data also contributed to another study, on yellow fever vaccine responses in identical twins.

The sequenced material came from PBMCs. Receptors originate from a woman between 18 and 29 years old in good health. CDR3s include the opening cysteine and the closing phenylalanine or tryptophan. The D gene is left open where the match is weak. Only some rows state a clone size, as once, few, many or a class for expanded clones.

d_gene	len	abundance	v_gene	j_gene	CDR3aa	CDR3nt
TRBD2	17	many	TRBV20-1	TRBJ2-1	CSARLAGGRGSYNEQFF	TGCAGTGCCCGACTAGCGGGAGGAAGGGGGTCCTACAATGAGCAGTTCTTC
TRBD1	15	-	TRBV6-1	TRBJ1-4	CASIDRGRLNEKLFF	TGTGCCAGCATTGACAGGGGACGGCTTAATGAAAAACTGTTTTTT
-	13	many	TRBV7-2	TRBJ2-1	CASRRLAYNEQFF	TGTGCCAGCAGACGACTCGCCTACAATGAGCAGTTCTTC
-	12	few	TRBV2	TRBJ2-3	CASLLEADTQYF	TGTGCCAGCCTTTTAGAGGCAGATACGCAGTATTTT
-	14	many	TRBV12-3/TRBV12-4	TRBJ1-1	CASRLDSLITEAFF	TGTGCCAGCAGGTTAGACAGCCTAATAACTGAAGCTTTCTTT
TRBD1	15	many	TRBV5-1	TRBJ2-5	CASSLGAGGFETQYF	TGCGCCAGCAGCTTGGGGGCAGGGGGCTTCGAGACCCAGTACTTC
-	16	-	TRBV14	TRBJ2-4	CASSLALPGAKNIQYF	TGTGCCAGCAGCCTGGCCCTCCCGGGGGCCAAAAACATTCAGTACTTC
TRBD2	19	-	TRBV12-3/TRBV12-4	TRBJ2-1	CASSWTSGTGSTLENEQFF	TGTGCCAGCAGTTGGACTAGCGGGACCGGTTCGACACTAGAAAATGAGCAGTTCTTC
TRBD1	14	few	TRBV5-1	TRBJ2-7	CASSSQGANYEQYF	TGCGCCAGCAGCTCCCAGGGGGCCAACTACGAGCAGTACTTC
TRBD2	15	many	TRBV29-1	TRBJ2-3	CSADPSGSRSDTQYF	TGCAGCGCGGACCCTAGCGGGAGTAGGTCAGATACGCAGTATTTT
TRBD1	19	-	TRBV7-6	TRBJ2-2	CASSLRGTGAQRDTGELFF	TGTGCCAGCAGCTTGAGGGGGACAGGGGCCCAGAGGGACACCGGGGAGCTGTTTTTT
-	13	-	TRBV5-6	TRBJ2-3	CAISTGQSHTQYF	TGTGCCATCAGCACGGGGCAGTCCCATACGCAGTATTTT
-	14	many	TRBV28	TRBJ2-1	CASTGGGESNEQFF	TGTGCCAGCACTGGAGGGGGGGAGTCGAATGAGCAGTTCTTC
TRBD2	18	many	TRBV5-1	TRBJ2-1	CASSSDPRLAGGQNEQFF	TGCGCCAGCAGCTCAGATCCTCGACTAGCGGGAGGGCAGAATGAGCAGTTCTTC
-	14	few	TRBV6-5	TRBJ2-7	CASSYVGPTYEQYF	TGTGCCAGCAGTTACGTGGGTCCCACCTACGAGCAGTACTTC
-	15	-	TRBV5-1	TRBJ2-3	CASSLGQPRTDTQYF	TGCGCCAGCAGCTTGGGGCAGCCGAGGACAGATACGCAGTATTTT
-	13	many	TRBV14	TRBJ1-4	CASSQQINEKLFF	TGTGCCAGCAGCCAACAGATTAATGAAAAACTGTTTTTT
-	14	many	TRBV5-1	TRBJ2-7	CASSLERARDEQYF	TGCGCCAGCAGCTTGGAAAGGGCTCGGGATGAGCAGTACTTC
-	14	many	TRBV20-1	TRBJ1-5	CSARDATGNQPQHF	TGCAGTGCTAGAGATGCGACCGGCAATCAGCCCCAGCATTTT
-	11	-	TRBV29-1	TRBJ2-5	CSAKNWETQYF	TGCAGCGCTAAAAATTGGGAGACCCAGTACTTC
-	12	-	TRBV14	TRBJ2-5	CASSPDMGTQYF	TGTGCCAGCAGCCCGGACATGGGGACCCAGTACTTC
TRBD1	15	few	TRBV12-3/TRBV12-4	TRBJ2-2	CASSLLDRGSGELFF	TGTGCCAGCAGTTTATTGGACAGGGGGTCCGGGGAGCTGTTTTTT
TRBD1	14	-	TRBV12-3/TRBV12-4	TRBJ2-3	CASNRQGVPDTQYF	TGTGCCAGCAACAGACAGGGGGTTCCAGATACGCAGTATTTT
TRBD2	15	many	TRBV2	TRBJ2-2	CASSESGRGTGELFF	TGTGCCAGCAGTGAAAGCGGGAGGGGCACCGGGGAGCTGTTTTTT
-	14	few	TRBV2	TRBJ1-2	CASSELAGARGYTF	TGTGCCAGCAGTGAATTGGCGGGGGCGCGCGGCTACACCTTC
-	13	few	TRBV10-1	TRBJ1-1	CASSDPYGTDLSF	TGCGCCAGCAGTGACCCATACGGGACGGACCTCTCCTTT
-	14	many	TRBV20-1	TRBJ2-7	CSANGRTSSYEQYF	TGCAGTGCTAACGGACGGACCAGCTCCTACGAGCAGTACTTC
TRBD1	16	many	TRBV12-3/TRBV12-4	TRBJ2-6	CASSQGQTSGANVLTF	TGTGCCAGCAGCCAGGGACAGACCTCTGGGGCCAACGTCCTGACTTTC
-	12	-	TRBV12-3/TRBV12-4	TRBJ2-7	CASSFEPSEQYF	TGTGCCAGCAGTTTCGAACCCAGCGAGCAGTACTTC
-	17	-	TRBV20-1	TRBJ2-7	CSARGVGGQNPLDEQYF	TGCAGTGCTAGAGGGGTCGGGGGGCAAAACCCACTGGACGAGCAGTACTTC
TRBD1	17	-	TRBV11-2	TRBJ2-3	CASSLSTGTAGTDTQYF	TGTGCCAGCAGCTTATCTACCGGGACAGCCGGCACAGATACGCAGTATTTT
-	16	-	TRBV7-2	TRBJ2-3	CASSLFKMGGTDTQYF	TGTGCCAGCAGCTTATTCAAGATGGGGGGCACAGATACGCAGTATTTT
TRBD2	15	-	TRBV6-5	TRBJ2-5	CASSYSGLAPETQYF	TGTGCCAGCAGTTACTCTGGACTAGCGCCAGAGACCCAGTACTTC
-	14	-	TRBV27	TRBJ1-5	CASSLSQATQPQHF	TGTGCCAGCAGTTTATCGCAGGCTACCCAGCCCCAGCATTTT
-	15	-	TRBV5-1	TRBJ1-4	CASSLNGREDEKLFF	TGCGCCAGCAGCTTGAACGGGAGGGAGGATGAAAAACTGTTTTTT
-	15	few	TRBV5-1	TRBJ2-7	CASSLGGGNSYEQYF	TGCGCCAGCAGCTTGGGGGGCGGGAACTCCTACGAGCAGTACTTC
TRBD1	19	-	TRBV11-1	TRBJ2-2	CASSPLTDYRTGDTGELFF	TGTGCCAGCAGCCCGCTCACTGACTACCGAACAGGGGATACCGGGGAGCTGTTTTTT
TRBD1	15	-	TRBV28	TRBJ2-4	CASSFLTGGKNIQYF	TGTGCCAGCAGTTTTTTAACAGGGGGCAAAAACATTCAGTACTTC
TRBD2	15	many	TRBV27	TRBJ2-3	CASSYSASGGDTQYF	TGTGCCAGCAGTTATTCGGCTAGCGGGGGAGATACGCAGTATTTT
TRBD1	14	-	TRBV20-1	TRBJ1-2	CSARVDRGSYGYTF	TGCAGTGCTAGAGTTGACAGGGGAAGCTATGGCTACACCTTC
TRBD1	17	many	TRBV28	TRBJ2-7	CASKSPLGTGASYEQYF	TGTGCCAGCAAATCCCCCCTTGGGACAGGGGCTTCCTACGAGCAGTACTTC
-	13	-	TRBV6-5	TRBJ2-1	CASSYGKYNEQFF	TGTGCCAGCAGTTACGGCAAGTACAATGAGCAGTTCTTC
-	13	-	TRBV7-9	TRBJ1-2	CASSLEEAWGYTF	TGTGCCAGCAGCTTGGAGGAGGCATGGGGCTACACCTTC